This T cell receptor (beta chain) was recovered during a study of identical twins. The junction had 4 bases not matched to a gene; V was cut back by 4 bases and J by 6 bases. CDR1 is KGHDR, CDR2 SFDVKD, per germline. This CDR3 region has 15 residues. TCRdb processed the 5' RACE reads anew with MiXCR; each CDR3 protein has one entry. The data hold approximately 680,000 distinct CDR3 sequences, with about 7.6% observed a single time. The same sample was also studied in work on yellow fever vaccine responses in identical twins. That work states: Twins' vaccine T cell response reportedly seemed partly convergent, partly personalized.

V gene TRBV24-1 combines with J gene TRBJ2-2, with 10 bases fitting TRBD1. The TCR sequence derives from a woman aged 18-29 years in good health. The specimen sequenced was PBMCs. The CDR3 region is CATSDPGTGAGELFF. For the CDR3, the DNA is TGTGCCACCAGTGACCCCGGGACAGGGGCCGGGGAGCTGTTTTTT.